This record covers a single TCR beta chain. Its cognate antigen is unknown. This record belongs to a study of cytomegalovirus exposure and HLA in healthy donors. Looking at the study overall: Approximately 180 million T cells yielded 90 million to 130 million unique TCR beta sequences, as an earlier analysis found.

With 60 Vbeta and 13 Jbeta primers, the PCR was carried out. Methods used by the authors: Later work found 80 million to 85 million unique TCR beta chains, with roughly 11 million shared. TCRdb's copy holds only in-frame clones and misses some; the assay was immunoSEQ multiplex PCR. From that table come the V and J calls and clone size; the DNA was used to work out D and trimming. Of around 180,000 clones listed, approximately 80% are singletons. General observations from the study: A later look showed TCR association rates differing by HLA locus, highest for DRB1 and lowest for HLA-C. Earlier analysis yielded a pattern in which most TCR beta V segments were productive about 87% or about 30% of the time.

The TCR sequence derives from a woman aged 45-65 years in good health and CMV-seronegative. Sequencing was carried out using PBMCs.

The CDR3 coding sequence is TGTGCCAGCAGGTCAGGGGATATGAACACTGAAGCTTTCTTT. Protein product: CASRSGDMNTEAFF. The genes are TRBV28 and TRBJ1-1, with D perhaps TRBD1 (6 bases). Germline V gene lookup returns CDR1 MDHEN and CDR2 SYDVKM. The length of the CDR3 is 14 residues. Trimming took off 6 bases at V and 0 bases at J, with 11 bases between the two ends.